The present entry profiles one T cell receptor (beta chain) with its context. There is no known antigen for this receptor. V loses 1 base, J loses 3 bases, and the germline ends lie 7 bases apart. The CDR3 contains 13 residues, cysteine and phenylalanine counted. Kept here is only the CDR3 DNA, which spans 39 bases and is read in frame from base 1. Per the germline V gene, MNHNS is the CDR1 and SASEGT is the CDR2. These data are taken from a study of cytomegalovirus exposure and HLA in healthy donors (dated by TCRdb to about 2017). Background on the whole study: According to an earlier analysis of several hundred of the donors, some 180 million T cells yielded roughly 110 million unique TCR beta sequences and less than 300 Gb of sequence data. The genetic ancestry cluster associated with self-reported Caucasian donors included roughly four fifths of the roughly 400 genotyped donors. HLA typing covered class I and class II loci at four-digit resolution. An early release that covered approximately 600 HLA-typed donors contained around 330 gigabases of sequencing data and around 80 million unique TCR sequences. Several DR-DQ haplotypes were treated as single units for association and clustering because of strong linkage in the cohort. A later analysis re-examined previously published TCR beta repertoires from 500 to 700 donors and added high-resolution HLA genotyping to investigate patterns of TCR occurrence. Donor age, sex, ethnicity and CMV serostatus were compiled alongside the repertoire data. An earlier analysis of a few hundred of the donors applied high-throughput TCR beta sequencing to assess whether each TCR beta V gene segment acted as functional or pseudogenic. All discovery cohort repertoires had been generated on a single sequencing platform. Among about 400 genotyped donors of the cohort, an average of around 220,000 unique TCR beta nucleotide sequences was sequenced per donor, of which about 20% were non-productive. The T cell repertoires of about 700 subjects were profiled by immunosequencing and related to cytomegalovirus serostatus. The study aimed to test whether signatures of past pathogen exposure could be identified by cataloging public T cell receptors. A later genetic analysis took genome-wide SNP genotypes for about three fifths of the 666 donors and used that subset as a discovery cohort. Rather than drawing on any new phenotypic data, the later analysis identified candidate immune exposures from TCR beta sequences and the way those sequences occurred across donors. The number of donors typed differed by locus, with 629-630 for A, B, C, DRB1 and DQB1, around 520 for DQA1, 600 to 610 for DPA1, and around 460 for DPB1. In addition to the first cohort of hundreds of subjects, a separate validation cohort of 130 or so different subjects was used. The study combined high-throughput TCR immunosequencing, statistical association of individual TCRs with disease status, and machine learning to predict cytomegalovirus infection status. Summary of the overall study and its limitations: An earlier analysis of approximately 590 of the donors showed that most TCR beta V segments appeared in productive rearrangements either about 90% or about 30% of the time, which broadly matched IMGT annotations. In both the original and validation cohorts, the classifier was reported to diagnose cytomegalovirus status with high specificity and sensitivity. Roughly 17 rarely observed V segments, including chromosome 9 orphons, were excluded from the earlier analysis of about 610 of the donors because counts were too low. Only TCR beta chains were sequenced in this cohort, and the absence of alpha or paired-chain data limited detectable features. The study listed 150 to 200 TCR beta chains as associated with cytomegalovirus. In a later analysis, about 16,000 TCR beta sequences were associated with specific HLA alleles at a false discovery rate of 0.05. According to a later analysis, TCR association rates differed among HLA loci, with DRB1 alleles showing the most associated TCRs and HLA-C alleles showing the fewest. A further reported finding was that TCR beta sequences accurately predicted the HLA-A and HLA-B alleles for most subjects in the first cohort. Roughly uniform sequencing depth across donors was assumed in presence/absence analyses, although this assumption may not hold. A later analysis found that most CMV-associated TCR beta chains appeared HLA-restricted, with HLA associations seemingly driven largely by CMV exposure. In a later analysis, HLA-associated TCR beta chains were found to be more clonally expanded and to have lower generation probabilities than equally common non-associated chains. CMV serostatus was the only immune exposure information available for the cohort. A group of highly shared sequence variants was considered likely to be a technical artifact of the sequencing pipeline. Several of the top co-occurrence clusters appeared to be linked to parvovirus B19, influenza, CMV and Epstein-Barr virus, according to a later analysis. Assigning TCR associations to individual alleles was difficult when HLA alleles, especially DR and DQ, strongly co-occurred. According to a later genetic analysis, donors in an Asian-associated ancestry cluster had fewer N-insertions in productive TCRs than the approximately 700-donor mean. The authors suggested that the approach could potentially be generalized to other disease states and immunological phenotypes. While some public TCRs were present in many individuals, most TCR sequences turned up only very rarely across donors. A few of the identified cytomegalovirus-associated TCR beta chains were confirmed in vitro to be specific for cytomegalovirus antigens. Some IMGT-functional V segments, including TRBV6-2 and TRBV6-3, could not be told apart with the 87-base-pair reads, so those segments were excluded. Because HLA typing was missing for some donors at each locus, association tests included only the typed subset. An association between a missense DCLRE1C variant and V-gene and J-gene trimming of TCR beta chains was found in a later genetic analysis and replicated in an independent cohort. Correlated functional status among segregating V segments might reflect linkage disequilibrium, but an unknown experimental factor could not be ruled out.

Library creation used the immunoSEQ multiplex PCR assay. For the multiplex PCR, a mixture combining 60 forward primers for TCR Vbeta segments and 13 reverse primers for TCR Jbeta segments was used. A multiplex PCR assay on genomic DNA amplified the CDR3 region of rearranged TCR beta genes. The amplified TCR beta libraries were sequenced on the Illumina HiSeq System as 87-base-pair reads. The original methods were these. A later analysis tallied 75 million to 95 million unique TCR beta chains across the 666 repertoires, and approximately 9.9 million of those chains were shared by two or more donors. To remove PCR and sequencing errors, raw reads were error-corrected and collapsed into unique sequences using a nearest-neighbor algorithm that merged closely related sequences. V, D and J gene segments were assigned by aligning CDR3 sequences to IMGT reference sequences. For a sequence to be retained, at least a six-nucleotide match to both a V gene segment and a J gene segment was required. Rearrangements were called productive when the CDR3 lacked stop codons and stayed in frame with V and J; all others were non-productive. CDR3 was defined according to IMGT convention as the region running from the second conserved V-encoded cysteine to the conserved J-encoded phenylalanine. The earlier analysis of some 550 of the donors excluded any sequence lacking an unambiguous match to a single V gene segment. An earlier analysis of fewer than 750 of the donors classified V segments as functional when productive rearrangements were above 56.7% and as segregating when the standard deviation between donors was above 5%. A statistical classification framework was built for diagnosing cytomegalovirus status from the catalog of TCR beta chain sequences. A later analysis assigned V and J genes by comparing TCR nucleotide sequences with IMGT/GENE-DB human TR gene sequences. In a later analysis, CDR3 sequences and most-parsimonious VDJ recombination scenarios were assigned using the TCRdist pipeline. In a later analysis, each TCR beta chain was defined by its CDR3 amino acid sequence together with its V-gene family, and reads without a unique V-gene family were excluded. As a way to deal with suspected cross-contamination and a sequencing artifact, a later analysis dropped hundreds of nucleotide sequences that were highly shared and had low generation probability. In a later analysis, a clonal expansion index for each public chain was calculated from normalized within-repertoire ranks of inferred template counts. In a later analysis, generation probabilities were computed with a VDJ recombination model fitted to out-of-frame rearrangements, and the resulting probabilities were checked against IGoR. A later analysis scored TCR-TCR, TCR-HLA and TCR-CMV co-occurrence with hypergeometric tests, applying a repertoire-size bias correction to TCR pairs. A later analysis estimated false discovery rates by permuting HLA or CMV assignments 20 times. A later analysis grouped co-occurring TCRs with DBSCAN, adding TCRdist sequence similarity when clustering within HLA-allele-positive subsets. For co-occurrence clustering, repertoires with fewer than 30,000 or more than 120,000 public chains were excluded, along with a handful of repertoires with anomalous nucleotide sharing. The source is immuneACCESS, and TCRdb retained only in-frame sequences with V and J called. Part of the clones is not carried over; for the studies checked, unresolved V genes explain less than half of this, and the remainder is unexplained. That table gives V, J and clone size, and the DNA gave D and trimming. The sample table gives roughly 120,000 clones. About 4% of the sample lies in the top ten.

In total, 630 or so healthy bone marrow donors made up the cohort. All cohort members were sampled while nominally healthy, although unrecorded immune exposures were likely present. The donor tested CMV seronegative, placing the donor among the roughly 350 seronegative members of the cohort. A peripheral blood sample was provided by each donor, and peripheral blood mononuclear cells were used for TCR beta sequencing. The Qiagen DNeasy Blood Extraction Kit was used to extract genomic DNA from the blood cell samples. The TCR sequence derives from a man aged 30-40 years in good health and CMV-seronegative. The sample taken for sequencing was PBMCs. The V gene is TRBV6-1 and the J gene is TRBJ2-7; the D gene identity is not certain. Here is the DNA: TGTGCCAGCAGTGAAGGCGGAAGCTACGAGCAGTACTTC. Its coded protein is CASSEGGSYEQYF.